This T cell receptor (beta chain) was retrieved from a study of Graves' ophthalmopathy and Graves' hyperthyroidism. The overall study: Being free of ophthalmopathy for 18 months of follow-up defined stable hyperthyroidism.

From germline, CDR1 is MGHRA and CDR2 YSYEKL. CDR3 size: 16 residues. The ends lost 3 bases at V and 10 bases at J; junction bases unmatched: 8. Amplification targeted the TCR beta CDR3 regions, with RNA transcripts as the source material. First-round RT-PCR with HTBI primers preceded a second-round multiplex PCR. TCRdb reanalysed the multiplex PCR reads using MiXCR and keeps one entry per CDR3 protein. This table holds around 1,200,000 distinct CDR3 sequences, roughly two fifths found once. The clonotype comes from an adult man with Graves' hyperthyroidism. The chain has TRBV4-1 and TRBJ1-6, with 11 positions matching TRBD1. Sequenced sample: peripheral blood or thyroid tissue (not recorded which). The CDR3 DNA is TGCGCCAGCAGCCACCCCGGGACAGGGGGTGTATCACCCCTCCACTTT. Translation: CASSHPGTGGVSPLHF.